This T cell receptor beta chain came from a study of T-cell reconstitution after alpha-beta-depleted transplantation in children. The authors prepared the TCRbeta library with unique molecular identifiers. A single record per CDR3 protein comes from TCRdb applying MiXCR to the PCR reads. The sample has about 200,000 distinct CDR3 sequences; 13% to 15% are singletons. This clonotype was seen repeatedly, ten times or more. The germline gives CDR1 SGHTA, CDR2 FQGNSA. Trimming left V 5 bases short and J 6 bases short, with 16 bases between. This CDR3 has 15 residues. The sequence came from a human donor who donated a stem cell graft to a child with acute lymphoblastic leukemia. Source: PBMCs from the stem cell graft donor, taken from the stem cell graft. The chain uses TRBV7-2 and TRBJ2-2; D possibly corresponds to TRBD1 (7 bases). CDR3 nucleotides: TGTGCCAGCAGCCCGCCGGCAGGGGGGTCCGGGGAGCTGTTTTTT. Its translation is CASSPPAGGSGELFF.